The 9 T cell receptor beta chains listed next were all sequenced from one sample in a study of cytomegalovirus exposure and HLA in healthy donors. PCR amplification relied on 60 Vbeta primers (plus 13 Jbeta primers). Generated by immunoSEQ multiplex PCR, the TCRdb table keeps only in-frame clones and is missing some. The profile shows under 200,000 clones, about 85% of them singletons. The sample taken for sequencing was PBMCs. The receptors originated from a boy between 2 and 10 years old in good health and CMV-seronegative.

The chain joins TRBV14 to TRBJ1-2; TRBD1 aligns across 8 bases. V lost 4 bases to trimming and J lost 5 bases; unmatched junction nucleotides: 9. CDR3 length equals 15 residues. Germline CDR1 reads SGHDN; CDR2 reads FVKESK. CDR3 residues: CASSLPGTGDYGYTF. The CDR3 DNA reads as TGTGCCAGCAGCCTACCCGGGACAGGAGATTATGGCTACACCTTC.

This chain links TRBV5-4 with TRBJ2-7; D perhaps matches TRBD2 (6 bases). There are 13 residues in the CDR3. Trimming stripped 4 bases from V and 0 bases from J, with 8 bases between. Germline V lookup: CDR1 SGHNT, CDR2 YYREEE (reference sequence). CDR3 sequence: CASSGRSSYEQYF. The CDR3 nucleotides are TGTGCCAGCAGCGGGAGGAGCTCCTACGAGCAGTACTTC.

The chain has TRBV7-9 and TRBJ2-2, with 9 bases identical to TRBD1. Germline V gene data show CDR1 as SEHNR and CDR2 as FQNEAQ (reference sequence). The trim removed 3 bases at V and 6 bases at J, leaving 2 bases unmatched. The CDR3 loop spans 14 amino acids. The CDR3 here is CASSFTGGSGELFF. CDR3 coding DNA: TGTGCCAGCAGCTTTACAGGGGGCTCCGGGGAGCTGTTTTTT.

The sample holds one count of this clone. The J gene is TRBJ2-3, the V gene TRBV11-3, with 9 positions matching TRBD2. This CDR3 contains 15 residues. V dropped 4 bases and J dropped 2; count of bases not matched to a gene: 4. Germline-derived CDR1 and CDR2 are SGHNT and YENEEA. The DNA of the CDR3 is TGTGCCAGCAGCTCGACTAGCGGCATCACAGATACGCAGTATTTT. This codes for CASSSTSGITDTQYF.

The CDR3 protein is CASSLGRSGGRGGYTF. The CDR3 coding sequence is TGTGCCAGCAGCTTAGGCCGCTCAGGGGGCCGGGGTGGCTACACCTTC. The V gene is TRBV13, the J gene TRBJ1-2; 8 bases are a match to TRBD1. The junction had 10 bases not matched to a gene; V was cut back by 0 bases and J by 7 bases. Germline CDR1 reads PRHDT; CDR2 reads FYEKMQ (reference sequence). The CDR3 loop spans 16 amino acids. The full variable domain, with the rest looked up from reference TRBV13 and TRBJ1-2, is AAGVIQSPRHLIKEKRETATLKCYPIPRHDTVYWYQQGPGQDPQFLISFYEKMQSDKGSIPDRFSAQQFSDYHSELNMSSLELGDSALYFCASSLGRSGGRGGYTFGSGTRLTVV.

This chain connects TRBV5-1 to TRBJ2-7; 10 bases align to TRBD2. The V and J ends lost 2 bases and 7 bases, in that order; junction bases with no gene match: 15. The CDR3 covers 17 residues. The V gene's germline CDR1 is SGHRS and CDR2 YFSETQ. The CDR3 protein is CASSFSVLGLAGDEQYF. Here the CDR3 DNA reads TGCGCCAGCAGCTTTTCGGTTTTAGGGCTAGCGGGAGATGAGCAGTACTTC. Full variable domain (rest looked up from reference TRBV5-1 and TRBJ2-7): KAGVTQTPRYLIKTRGQQVTLSCSPISGHRSVSWYQQTPGQGLQFLFEYFSETQRNKGNFPGRFSGRQFSNSRSEMNVSTLELGDSALYLCASSFSVLGLAGDEQYFGPGTRLTVT.

This chain links TRBV9 with TRBJ2-2, with TRBD2 matching over 8 bases. In germline, CDR1 is SGDLS, CDR2 YYNGEE. V lost 0 bases to trimming and J lost 3 bases; unmatched junction nucleotides: 7. This CDR3 comprises 17 residues. CDR3 amino acids: CASSVEASGGYTGELFF. CDR3 nucleotide sequence: TGTGCCAGCAGCGTAGAGGCAAGCGGGGGCTACACCGGGGAGCTGTTTTTT.

V gene TRBV7-6 combines with J gene TRBJ2-1; 13 nucleotides line up with TRBD2. V gave up 0 bases and J gave up 7 bases; unmatched junction bases: 3. The germline V gene encodes CDR1 SGHVS and CDR2 FNYEAQ. The CDR3 spans 16 residues. CDR3 region: CASSLAGTSGVNEQFF. The CDR3 coding sequence is TGTGCCAGCAGCTTAGCCGGGACTAGCGGGGTGAATGAGCAGTTCTTC. The whole variable domain, remainder taken from reference TRBV7-6 and TRBJ2-1, is GAGVSQSPRYKVTKRGQDVALRCDPISGHVSLYWYRQALGQGPEFLTYFNYEAQQDKSGLPNDRFSAERPEGSISTLTIQRTEQRDSAMYRCASSLAGTSGVNEQFFGPGTRLTVL.

The chain carries TRBV28 and TRBJ2-2; the D gene is possibly TRBD2 (6 bases). CDR3 length: 14 amino acids. V was clipped by 6 bases and J by 6 bases, with 14 bases between them. The germline V gene encodes CDR1 MDHEN and CDR2 SYDVKM. In nucleotides, the CDR3 is TGTGCCAGCAGGGGCATAGGGGAGGCCGGGGAGCTGTTTTTT. Translation gives CASRGIGEAGELFF.